These T cell receptor beta chains were read from a single sample in a study of Tregs in tolerant kidney transplant recipients. Data came from immunoSEQ multiplex PCR; TCRdb stores just in-frame clones and leaves some out. The table shows around 85,000 clones, with around 90% occurring only once. This material consisted of Tregs from blood, taken before the transplant. The receptors stem from a human donor who received a combined kidney and bone marrow transplant. CDR3s include the opening cysteine and the closing phenylalanine or tryptophan. D genes are given only for firm matches. A row's size may be missing; if present it is once, few, many or a size class.

v_gene,j_gene,d_gene,abundance,CDR3nt,CDR3aa
TRBV29-1,TRBJ2-1,-,-,TGCAGCGTTTCTGGGCCTAATGAGCAGTTCTTC,CSVSGPNEQFF
TRBV14,TRBJ2-3,TRBD1,-,TGTGCCAGCAGCCAAACGGGACAGGGCTTTCAATTCTCAGATACGCAGTATTTT,CASSQTGQGFQFSDTQYF
TRBV2,TRBJ2-7,-,-,TGTGCCAGCAGTGCCGGGACATCACCTGCCTACGAGCAGTACTTC,CASSAGTSPAYEQYF
TRBV28,TRBJ2-7,TRBD2,once,TGTGCCAGCAGTTCGGCGGGAGTTAGCCACGAGCAGTACTTC,CASSSAGVSHEQYF
TRBV30,TRBJ1-2,-,-,TGTGCCTACTTCACAGGGCCAGGTGGCTACACCTTC,CAYFTGPGGYTF
TRBV11-1,TRBJ2-3,-,-,TGTGCCAGCAGCTCTGGCTGGGGGAGAGGAGCAGATACGCAGTATTTT,CASSSGWGRGADTQYF
TRBV25-1,TRBJ1-4,-,few,TGTGCCAGCAGTGCGTGGAGGGGGGTTGGTGAAAAACTGTTTTTT,CASSAWRGVGEKLFF
TRBV28,TRBJ2-1,-,-,TGTGCCAGCAGCGGGGGAGCGGGCCCGCAGTTCTTC,CASSGGAGPQFF
TRBV19,TRBJ2-5,-,-,TGTGCCAGTAGTATAGGGGGGCGGCCCCAGTACTTC,CASSIGGRPQYF
TRBV5-1,TRBJ2-7,-,few,TGCGCCAGCAGCTTGGAGGTGGGGCTGTACGAGCAGTACTTC,CASSLEVGLYEQYF
TRBV18,TRBJ2-7,TRBD1,-,TGTGCCAGCTCACCACCCGGGACAGGGTCCTCCGAGCAGTACTTC,CASSPPGTGSSEQYF
TRBV29-1,TRBJ1-1,-,-,TGCAGCGTTGTCCTACTTCAGGGGACTGAAGCTTTCTTT,CSVVLLQGTEAFF
TRBV29-1,TRBJ2-5,-,-,TGCAGCGTTGAGGGGGTCGGGGAGACCCAGTACTTC,CSVEGVGETQYF
TRBV18,TRBJ2-1,TRBD2,-,TGTGCCAGCTCACCAAGACTAGCGGGAGTAAATGAGCAGTTCTTC,CASSPRLAGVNEQFF
TRBV6-1,TRBJ1-5,-,-,TGTGCCAGCAGAGAGACAGTCGGCCAGCCCCAGCATTTT,CASRETVGQPQHF
TRBV30,TRBJ2-1,TRBD2,-,TGTGCCTGGAGGGCTAGTTTGATGATGGCGGGAGGGGGAGCTGAGCAGTTCTTC,CAWRASLMMAGGGAEQFF
TRBV18,TRBJ1-2,TRBD1,once,TGTGCCAGCTCACGGGACAGCCTCTATGGCTACACCTTC,CASSRDSLYGYTF
TRBV9,TRBJ1-6,TRBD1,-,TGTGCCAGCAGCCCCCGAGGGGGCCTGGTTAAGGATTCACCCCTCCACTTT,CASSPRGGLVKDSPLHF
TRBV5-4,TRBJ2-1,-,-,TGTGCCAGCAGGTTTGACGGGACCCAATACAATGAGCAGTTCTTC,CASRFDGTQYNEQFF
TRBV4-1,TRBJ1-5,-,-,TGCGCCAGCAGCCAAGTTTACACGGTCATCCAGCCCCAGCATTTT,CASSQVYTVIQPQHF
TRBV11-3,TRBJ2-2,TRBD1,-,TGTGCCAGCAGCTTGAGGACAGGGGGTAGCACCGGGGAGCTGTTTTTT,CASSLRTGGSTGELFF
TRBV5-1,TRBJ2-3,TRBD1,-,TGCGCCAGCAGCTTGGCCACAGGGGGCGGCACAGATACGCAGTATTTT,CASSLATGGGTDTQYF
TRBV30,TRBJ1-3,TRBD1,once,TGTGCCTGGAGTAGGGGGCTGATGGGAAACACCATATATTTT,CAWSRGLMGNTIYF
TRBV18,TRBJ1-4,-,-,TGTGCCAGCTCACCGGGGGGCTCTGGTGAAAAACTGTTTTTT,CASSPGGSGEKLFF
TRBV4-3,TRBJ2-1,TRBD2,-,TGCGCCAGCAGCCAAGAATATGGACTAGCGGGAGGTTACAATGAGCAGTTCTTC,CASSQEYGLAGGYNEQFF
TRBV28,TRBJ2-5,TRBD1,-,TGTGCCAGCAGTTTTTCAGACAGGGAGGAGACCCAGTACTTC,CASSFSDREETQYF